This T cell receptor (beta chain) appears in the sequencing data of a study of T cell responses to AZD1222 COVID-19 vaccine. Study-wide findings and caveats: Donors skewed white British and female; clonal diversity was possibly underestimated. Spike-specific TCR breadth and depth went up after people got two AZD1222 doses. Among AZD1222 vaccinees, only five or six were seropositive at baseline. Sampling captured repertoires only after the peak T cell response.

In germline, CDR1 is KGHDR, CDR2 SFDVKD. The CDR3 contains 18 residues. The ends lost 2 bases at V and 1 base at J; junction bases unmatched: 11. Notes on this clone: Its antigen is currently unknown.

TCRdb keeps only in-frame clones here, not all; method: immunoSEQ multiplex PCR. The table has 160,000 or so clones, over 90% seen once. V is TRBV24-1 and J is TRBJ1-2; 8 nucleotides align to TRBD1. The sample here was peripheral blood, taken 28 days after the second AZD1222 dose. The clonotype originates from an adult who received the AZD1222 COVID-19 vaccine. Here the CDR3 reads CATSDYRDRGRGNYGYTF. The CDR3 DNA reads TGTGCCACCAGTGATTACCGTGACAGGGGTCGGGGTAACTATGGCTACACCTTC.